This T cell receptor beta chain was retrieved from a study of blood T cell repertoires in COVID-19. Overall study context: The samples span acute and convalescent COVID-19 from the United States, Italy and Spain. PBMCs, B-cell-depleted T cells, or T cells were the source of the cDNA or gDNA that made up the material.

The CDR3 is 15 amino acids. In germline, CDR1 is SGHTA, CDR2 FQGNSA. Trimming shortened V by 5 bases and J by 3 bases, and 14 bases separated the two germline ends. Per the original data handling: Amplified reference gene primers provided the basis for estimating nucleated cell counts. Assay used: immunoSEQ multiplex PCR; TCRdb lists only in-frame clones, some missing. V, J and clone size derive from that table, while D and trimming were established from the DNA sequence. The sample has under 95,000 clones, 80% to 90% seen once. The genes are TRBV7-2 and TRBJ1-5, with D possibly matching TRBD1 (5 bases). The sequenced sample consisted of peripheral blood. This TCR was recovered from a human donor in a cohort sampled during active COVID-19. CDR3 loop: CASSPRGGDNQPQHF. Here the CDR3 DNA reads TGTGCCAGCAGCCCCCGCGGGGGGGACAATCAGCCCCAGCATTTT. Supplemented by reference TRBV7-2 and TRBJ1-5, the full variable domain reads GAGVSQSPSNKVTEKGKDVELRCDPISGHTALYWYRQSLGQGLEFLIYFQGNSAPDKSGLPSDRFSAERTGGSVSTLTIQRTQQEDSAVYLCASSPRGGDNQPQHFGDGTRLSIL.